This T cell receptor (beta chain) was sequenced in a study of brain T cells in children with intractable seizures. Concerning this clone itself: The antigen remains unidentified.

Profiling relied on immunoSEQ multiplex PCR, and the TCRdb table lists in-frame clones only, not all of them. The profile shows about 110,000 clones, 90% to 95% of them singletons. Study-level points and caveats: HCMV serostatus was not known, and viral specificity came from CDR3 similarity only.

Trimming at V came to 0 bases and at J to 4 bases, leaving 0 bases not matched to a gene. The CDR3 length is 14 residues. Germline CDR1 and CDR2: WNHNN and SYGVQD (reference sequence). The chain has TRBV10-1 and TRBJ1-2, with 9 nucleotides matching TRBD1. The specimen comprised peripheral blood, sampled at surgery. This receptor was identified in a boy younger than two with hemimegalencephaly and intractable seizures. For the CDR3, the DNA is TGCGCCAGCAGTGAGTCACAGGGGGCCTATGGCTACACCTTC. This translates into CASSESQGAYGYTF.